The 9 T cell receptor beta chains below all came from one sample that was sequenced in a study of T-cell memory formation after mild COVID-19. TCRdb re-derived calls from the 5' RACE reads in MiXCR, one entry per CDR3 protein. There are roughly 250,000 distinct CDR3 sequences in the sample; 16% occur only once, and roughly 21% lies in the top ten. The sequenced material came from PBMCs or a T cell subset sorted from them (not recorded which). These receptor sequences come from a man between 18 and 29 years old who had mild COVID-19 (a few samples of this study predate the infection). Cell type and time point are not known.

This clonotype showed up just once. V usage is TRBV12-3 or TRBV12-4 and J usage is TRBJ1-2, with D uncertain. Trimming pared 6 bases from V and 5 bases from J, leaving 13 bases between. This CDR3 is 13 amino acids long. CDR3 DNA sequence: TGTGCCAGCAGCTCCTTTTACAGTTATGGCTACACCTTC. It yields the protein CASSSFYSYGYTF.

This clonotype was observed a few times. The chain has TRBV7-9 and TRBJ1-1; TRBD1 is a possible D gene (5 bases). Germline V gene sequence: CDR1 SEHNR, CDR2 FQNEAQ (reference sequence). Trimming removed 6 bases at V and 11 bases at J, with 16 bases between. This CDR3 is 12 amino acids long. The CDR3 DNA reads TGTGCCAGCAGTCTATTCGTGGGGGATGCTTTCTTT. Its protein is CASSLFVGDAFF.

This clonotype was seen a few times. This rearrangement joins TRBV6-5 to TRBJ2-1; TRBD1 matches at 7 bases. This CDR3 spans 17 amino acids. CDR1 is MNHEY and CDR2 is SVGAGI in the germline V gene. J lost 1 base, V lost 0 bases, and 6 bases had no gene match. The CDR3 DNA follows: TGTGCCAGCAGTTACTCGCATCCGACAGGGTCCTACAATGAGCAGTTCTTC. It translates to CASSYSHPTGSYNEQFF.

This clonotype was counted between two and nine times. The rearrangement links TRBV6-2 or TRBV6-3 to TRBJ2-1; D not certain. This CDR3 has 13 residues. V lost 5 bases and J 6 bases, leaving 11 bases between the germline ends. The germline gives CDR1 MNHEY, CDR2 SVGEGT. The CDR3 nucleotides are TGTGCCAGCAGTCTCCCTTGGGGCAATGAGCAGTTCTTC. Encoded protein: CASSLPWGNEQFF.

The sample holds a few counts of this clonotype. V gene TRBV4-1 combines with J gene TRBJ2-5; 8 bases agree with TRBD1. V shed 0 bases, J shed 1 base, and the junction held 4 bases outside the gene matches. Germline V gene lookup returns CDR1 MGHRA and CDR2 YSYEKL. The CDR3 is made up of 16 amino acids. The CDR3 region has the DNA TGCGCCAGCAGCCAAGAAAACGGACAGGGCCAAGAGACCCAGTACTTC. This sequence encodes CASSQENGQGQETQYF.

V gene TRBV6-2 or TRBV6-3 combines with J gene TRBJ2-7; TRBD1 agrees at 9 bases. Germline assignment: CDR1 MNHEY and CDR2 SVGEGT. The CDR3 covers 13 residues. Trimming cost V 10 bases and J 3 bases; bases outside gene matches: 7. CDR3 in amino acids: CATTDRGGYEQYF. The CDR3 DNA reads as TGTGCCACTACGGACAGGGGAGGCTACGAGCAGTACTTC.

The V gene is TRBV9, the J gene TRBJ2-1; D perhaps matches TRBD2 (6 bases). The germline gives CDR1 SGDLS, CDR2 YYNGEE. CDR3 length equals 15 residues. The V end lost 4 bases, the J end lost 0 bases, and 11 bases lay between the germline ends. This CDR3 is CASSQEDYSYNEQFF. The CDR3 bases are TGTGCCAGCAGCCAAGAGGACTACTCCTACAATGAGCAGTTCTTC.

This sequence joins TRBV4-3 and TRBJ2-5, with 9 bases lining up with TRBD1. The germline gives CDR1 LGHNA, CDR2 YSLEER. The CDR3 is made up of 17 amino acids. Trimming took 0 bases from V and 2 from J; bases not matched to a gene: 7. CDR3 sequence reads: CASSQEGDREGQETQYF. DNA for the CDR3: TGCGCCAGCAGCCAAGAGGGGGACAGGGAGGGTCAAGAGACCCAGTACTTC.

This chain connects TRBV5-1 to TRBJ2-5, with TRBD2 matching over 7 bases. Trimming at V came to 5 bases and at J to 5 bases, leaving 9 bases not matched to a gene. CDR3 length equals 14 residues. Per the germline V gene, CDR1 is SGHRS and CDR2 is YFSETQ. The chain's CDR3 is CASSDGGSLETQYF. CDR3 nucleotide sequence: TGCGCCAGCAGTGACGGGGGGAGCTTGGAGACCCAGTACTTC.